The clone carrying this T cell receptor beta chain was counted a few times. The antigen remains undetermined. Primers used in a second PCR of about 7 to 12 cycles were a sample-barcoded 5' primer and a J-beta primer mix. TCRdb recomputed calls from the 5' RACE reads with MiXCR, one row per CDR3 protein. The repertoire includes over 1,300,000 distinct CDR3 sequences, approximately 59% of them detected once, and 5% to 7% sits in the top ten. The CDR3 has 14 amino acids. Trimming shortened V by 7 bases and J by 1 base, and 17 bases separated the two germline ends. Germline assignment: CDR1 SQVTM and CDR2 ANQGSEA. These data are taken from a study of blood T cells in healthy people across ages. Notes on the study in general: With age, beta diversity per million T cells declined roughly linearly, significantly by 40.

This clonotype was obtained from a young man in good health. Sequencing was done on a sample of blood. The chain links TRBV29-1 to TRBJ2-7, with D unclear. CDR3 region: CSASRGAQSYEQYF. CDR3 in DNA: TGCAGCGCCTCTCGAGGTGCACAGTCCTACGAGCAGTACTTC.